This T cell receptor (beta chain) was captured by sequencing in a study of long-term antiretroviral therapy in people with HIV. Broader study findings: Clones expanded before ART dominated the repertoire at all time points.

This was the immunoSEQ v3.0 assay at survey level. For each individual sample, sequencing targeted about 40,000-55,000 T-cell genomes. TCRdb's copy holds only in-frame clones and misses some; the assay was immunoSEQ multiplex PCR. The repertoire includes 25,000 to 30,000 clones, roughly 88% of them detected once, and 9.9% sits in the top ten. Trimming pared 5 bases from V and 4 bases from J, leaving 2 bases between. The CDR3 is 11 amino acids. The germline CDR1 and CDR2 sequences are KGHSH and LQKENI. Every one of the donors gave at least one pre-ART PBMC sample and at least two post-ART PBMC samples. This clone was seen only a few times. The antigen remains unidentified.

This sequence originates from a man aged 30 to 39 with HIV. The chain uses TRBV18 and TRBJ2-2; no firm D call. The input for sequencing was unsorted PBMCs, taken almost 2.9 years after starting antiretroviral therapy. The chain's CDR3 is CASSSTGELFF. The CDR3 nucleotides read TGTGCCAGCTCATCCACCGGGGAGCTGTTTTTT.